A selection of T cell receptor beta chains follows, all from one sample in a study of cytomegalovirus exposure and HLA in healthy donors. Data came from immunoSEQ multiplex PCR; TCRdb stores just in-frame clones and leaves some out. Here the sample spans some 120,000 clones, roughly 82% being singletons. The material sequenced was PBMCs. These receptors were taken from a male donor in good health and CMV-seropositive. Each CDR3 is given with its conserved first and last residue. The order of the fields is J gene, V gene, D gene, CDR3 protein. A D gene is named only where the DNA matches it firmly.

TRBJ1-2 | TRBV19 | - | CASTDEGRINGYTF
TRBJ2-1 | TRBV28 | - | CASKGLSSYNEQFF
TRBJ2-3 | TRBV15 | TRBD2 | CATSSMSGSLDTQYF
TRBJ1-2 | TRBV7-9 | TRBD1 | CASSLDRGQGDYGYTF
TRBJ2-3 | TRBV4-3 | TRBD1 | CASSQDRGDRGTDTQYF
TRBJ1-6 | TRBV27 | - | CASSLYLGVDNSPLHF
TRBJ2-7 | TRBV23-1 | - | CASTEFRRDLSSYEQYF
TRBJ1-6 | TRBV19 | - | CASNMGERNSPLHF
TRBJ1-2 | TRBV29-1 | - | CSVGGADGYTF
TRBJ2-1 | TRBV11-2 | - | CASSLAGSSYNEQFF
TRBJ2-3 | TRBV7-3 | TRBD2 | CASSLKMAGEDTQYF
TRBJ2-2 | TRBV10-3 | TRBD2 | CAISLGLANTGELFF
- | TRBV4-1 | TRBD2 | CASSQDLAGEILETQYF
TRBJ2-7 | TRBV5-4 | - | CASSLGPRTAFYEQYF
TRBJ2-7 | TRBV9 | TRBD1 | CASSEGDRGGGRAREQYF
TRBJ1-6 | TRBV7-8 | - | CASSLGGQGSSPLHF
TRBJ2-7 | TRBV29-1 | TRBD2 | CSAEDVGGRASGEQYF
TRBJ1-1 | TRBV11-3 | - | CASSLGLAGNTEAFF
TRBJ1-2 | TRBV28 | TRBD1 | CATTIQGENYGYTF
TRBJ1-1 | TRBV2 | TRBD1 | CASSLYRGEIVNTEAFF
TRBJ2-2 | TRBV7-2 | TRBD1 | CASSWTGELTGELFF
TRBJ2-1 | TRBV10-2 | TRBD2 | CASSPPSGSYSYNEQFF
TRBJ2-2 | TRBV9 | TRBD2 | CASSVDGGGPVGELFF
- | TRBV2 | TRBD2 | CASSEGGGRAYEQYF
TRBJ2-1 | TRBV10-1 | TRBD1 | CASTDRGPTYNEQFF
TRBJ2-1 | TRBV20-1 | TRBD2 | CSYAGENEQFF
TRBJ1-3 | TRBV5-1 | - | CASSPGNRGNTIYF
TRBJ2-7 | TRBV30 | TRBD1 | CAWSVGQVTTYEQYF
TRBJ1-5 | TRBV5-6 | - | CASSLMGGRIQQPQHF
TRBJ2-7 | TRBV9 | TRBD1 | CASSVQGAEQYF
TRBJ2-7 | TRBV18 | - | CASSPEQGGFYEQYF
TRBJ1-1 | TRBV29-1 | - | CSVEDLGHFTEAFF